What follows are 22 T cell receptor beta chains derived from one specimen sequenced in a study of identical twins. TCRdb used MiXCR to reprocess the 5' RACE reads, holding one entry per CDR3 protein. The sample lists around 550,000 distinct CDR3 sequences, over 12% occurring once. These data were likewise used in another study, on yellow fever vaccine responses in identical twins.

Sequences were obtained from CD4+ T cells sorted from blood. Every receptor here comes from a young woman in good health.

This clonotype was recorded many times. The chain is built from TRBV12-3 or TRBV12-4 and TRBJ2-3; 11 bases align to TRBD2. This CDR3 contains 17 residues. Losses at the gene ends were 2 bases for V and 0 bases for J; bases not matched to a gene: 4. CDR3: CASSLRASGRSTDTQYF. The CDR3 DNA reads as TGTGCCAGCAGTTTAAGGGCTAGCGGGAGGAGCACAGATACGCAGTATTTT.

The gene calls are TRBV3-1 and TRBJ1-4; possible D gene TRBD1, 6 bases. This CDR3 is built from 15 residues. Trimming removed 1 base from V and 5 bases from J, with 11 bases in between. The germline V gene has CDR1 LGHDT and CDR2 YNNKEL (reference sequence). CDR3 in DNA: TGTGCCAGCAGCCAAGGGACAGCCGGGAATGAAAAACTGTTTTTT. Its protein product is CASSQGTAGNEKLFF.

The chain has TRBV3-1 and TRBJ2-2; D possibly corresponds to TRBD1 (6 bases). The CDR3 length is 15 residues. V was trimmed by 0 bases and J by 8 bases, leaving 13 bases between them. Germline V gene sequence: CDR1 LGHDT, CDR2 YNNKEL (reference sequence). CDR3 in amino acids: CASSQEGALPGELFF. CDR3 DNA: TGTGCCAGCAGCCAAGAGGGGGCTTTACCGGGGGAGCTGTTTTTT.

V and J are TRBV12-3 or TRBV12-4 and TRBJ2-3, with D perhaps matching TRBD1 or TRBD2 (5 bases each). Trimming cost V 6 bases and J 5 bases, with 18 bases left between them. This CDR3 has 15 residues. For the CDR3, the DNA is TGTGCCAGCAGCCGAGGGGACGCCCGAAGAGATACGCAGTATTTT. This codes for CASSRGDARRDTQYF.

The chain recombines TRBV20-1 with TRBJ2-5; D not certain. The V gene lost 3 bases and the J gene lost 5 bases, with 7 bases spanning the gap. The CDR3 totals 11 residues. Looked up from germline, CDR1 is DFQATT and CDR2 is SNEGSKA (reference sequence). CDR3 nucleotide sequence: TGCAGTGCTAGCAAGGCGGAGACCCAGTACTTC. Amino acids: CSASKAETQYF.

The chain is built from TRBV12-3 or TRBV12-4 and TRBJ2-3, with unresolved D. The J call may be mistaken, given a closer DNA end match to TRBJ1-5. The length of the CDR3 is 17 residues. The CDR3 sequence: CASSPGRTSLFTDTQHF. In nucleotides, the CDR3 is TGTGCCAGCAGTCCTGGCCGCACTAGCCTGTTCACAGATACGCAGCATTTT.

J is TRBJ2-7 and V is TRBV11-2; no firm D call. The CDR3 consists of 12 residues. V lost 5 bases, J lost 4 bases, and 9 bases lay in between. CDR1 is SGHAT and CDR2 is FQNNGV in the germline V gene. This CDR3 is CASSRGLYEQYV. The CDR3 nucleotides read TGTGCCAGCAGCCGAGGTTTATACGAGCAGTACGTC.

Only a few counts were recorded for this clonotype. This chain connects TRBV4-2 to TRBJ2-1; 7 bases align to TRBD2. Germline V CDR1 and CDR2: LGHNA, YNFKEQ. V lost 4 bases and J lost 7; bases outside the gene matches: 7. The length of the CDR3 is 14 residues. Here the CDR3 reads CASSLRGVGNEQFF. DNA for the CDR3: TGTGCCAGCAGCCTCCGGGGGGTGGGGAATGAGCAGTTCTTC.

The CDR3 bases are TGTGCCAGCTCCCCCCCACAGGGCGCAGATACGCAGTATTTT. Residues: CASSPPQGADTQYF. The genes are TRBV7-9 and TRBJ2-3, with D possibly matching TRBD1 (6 bases). This CDR3 spans 14 amino acids. Germline V lookup: CDR1 SEHNR, CDR2 FQNEAQ (reference sequence). V dropped 8 bases and J dropped 4 bases, with 16 bases sitting between them.

The chain is built from TRBV5-6 and TRBJ2-2; D is unclear. The CDR3 loop spans 14 amino acids. Germline CDR1 and CDR2: SGHDT and YYEEEE. Trimming removed 0 bases from V and 4 bases from J, with 7 bases in between. Here the CDR3 DNA reads TGTGCCAGCAGCTTGGGGTTCCCCACCGGGGAGCTGTTTTTT. Protein: CASSLGFPTGELFF.

This clonotype has only a few counts. The chain links TRBV5-6 to TRBJ2-6; D is possibly TRBD1 (7 bases). The CDR3 length is 20 residues. V gave up 1 base and J gave up 2 bases, with 22 bases separating them. The V gene's germline CDR1 is SGHDT and CDR2 YYEEEE. CDR3 sequence reads: CASSLIRTGGGFAGANVLTF. DNA for the CDR3: TGTGCCAGCAGCTTGATTAGGACAGGAGGGGGATTTGCTGGGGCCAACGTCCTGACTTTC.

The CDR3 region is CASSGWASYEQYF. CDR3 nucleotides: TGTGCCAGCAGTGGGTGGGCCTCCTACGAGCAGTACTTC. The chain couples TRBV25-1 to TRBJ2-7; D gene uncertain. The ends were cut back, 4 bases at V and 0 bases at J, with 7 bases in the middle. The CDR3 extends over 13 amino acids. The germline gives CDR1 MGHDK, CDR2 SYGVNS.

This clonotype came up many times. V usage is TRBV12-3 or TRBV12-4 and J usage is TRBJ2-4, with unresolved D. The ends were cut back, 1 base at V and 0 bases at J, with 7 bases in the middle. The CDR3 length is 15 residues. DNA for the CDR3: TGTGCCAGCAGTTTAGGTTCATTAGCCAAAAACATTCAGTACTTC. Its protein product is CASSLGSLAKNIQYF.

This clonotype has a count of ten or more. This chain uses TRBV20-1 with TRBJ2-3; D might be TRBD2 (5 bases). The germline V gene encodes CDR1 DFQATT and CDR2 SNEGSKA (reference sequence). The CDR3 is 12 amino acids. Deletions cut 3 bases from V and 1 base from J, with 5 bases between. CDR3 amino acids: CSASGGTDTQYF. CDR3 coding DNA: TGCAGTGCTAGCGGGGGCACAGATACGCAGTATTTT.

This sequence joins TRBV10-3 and TRBJ2-3; TRBD1 matches 8 bases. The CDR3 consists of 13 residues. Germline V gene data show CDR1 as ENHRY and CDR2 as SYGVKD. The J segment lost 0 bases and the V segment lost 11 bases, leaving 4 bases of the junction unmatched. Here the CDR3 reads CAARTGSTDTQYF. CDR3 DNA sequence: TGTGCCGCCAGGACAGGGAGCACAGATACGCAGTATTTT.

This clonotype was recorded a few times. This chain links TRBV11-1 with TRBJ1-4; D may be TRBD1 (5 bases). Germline V gene data show CDR1 as SGHAT and CDR2 as FQDESV (reference sequence). Trimming stripped 6 bases from V and 0 bases from J, with 23 bases between. The CDR3 has 19 residues. The CDR3 coding sequence is TGTGCCAGCAGTGCCATGATCCGGGACTCATGGCCAACTAATGAAAAACTGTTTTTT. Amino acid sequence: CASSAMIRDSWPTNEKLFF.

This clonotype was seen a few times. The chain is built from TRBV29-1 and TRBJ2-1; 9 positions match TRBD1. With V trimmed by 4 bases and J by 7 bases, 5 bases remained unmatched. This CDR3 spans 13 amino acids. Germline V lookup: CDR1 SQVTM, CDR2 ANQGSEA. This CDR3 reads CSVVDRGWNEQFF. CDR3 nucleotides: TGCAGCGTTGTGGACAGGGGTTGGAATGAGCAGTTCTTC.

The rearrangement links TRBV5-6 to TRBJ2-7; tentative D call: TRBD2 (5 bases). Germline-derived CDR1 and CDR2 are SGHDT and YYEEEE. Trimming left V 6 bases short and J 4 bases short, with 14 bases between. This CDR3 region has 13 residues. CDR3 sequence reads: CASKGPGSYEQYF. CDR3 bases: TGTGCCAGCAAAGGGCCGGGGTCGTACGAGCAGTACTTC.

The chain employs TRBV5-1 and TRBJ2-3, with 9 nucleotides matching TRBD2. The V and J ends lost 1 base and 0 bases, in that order; junction bases with no gene match: 12. The CDR3 spans 19 residues. Per the germline V gene, CDR1 is SGHRS and CDR2 is YFSETQ. The CDR3 coding sequence is TGCGCCAGCAGCTTGCAGAGGAGCGGGGGGTTCACTAGCACAGATACGCAGTATTTT. It yields the protein CASSLQRSGGFTSTDTQYF.

V is TRBV25-1 and J is TRBJ2-5, with D hard to call. Looked up from germline, CDR1 is MGHDK and CDR2 is SYGVNS. The CDR3 is 14 amino acids. V lost 3 bases, J lost 3 bases, and 11 bases lay in between. Here the CDR3 reads CASSDIRPKETQYF. The CDR3 nucleotides are TGTGCCAGCAGTGACATACGGCCGAAAGAGACCCAGTACTTC. Variable domain in full (rest from reference TRBV25-1 and TRBJ2-5): EADIYQTPRYLVIGTGKKITLECSQTMGHDKMYWYQQDPGMELHLIHYSYGVNSTEKGDLSSESTVSRIRTEHFPLTLESARPSHTSQYLCASSDIRPKETQYFGPGTRLLVL.

The genes are TRBV10-2 and TRBJ2-7; no definite D call. Germline V gives CDR1 WSHSY, CDR2 SAAADI. V was pared by 4 bases and J by 1 base, with 8 bases between. This CDR3 has 13 residues. CDR3 DNA: TGCGCCAGCAGTGTGGCCTTATCCTACGAGCAGTACGTC. It is translated as CASSVALSYEQYV.

This chain connects TRBV5-1 to TRBJ2-2; maybe TRBD1 (6 bases). Trimming stripped 0 bases from V and 2 bases from J, with 11 bases between. Germline CDR1 and CDR2: SGHRS and YFSETQ. This CDR3 region has 16 residues. CDR3 sequence (DNA): TGCGCCAGCAGCTTGGCAGGACAGACTAACACCGGGGAGCTGTTTTTT. Translated: CASSLAGQTNTGELFF.